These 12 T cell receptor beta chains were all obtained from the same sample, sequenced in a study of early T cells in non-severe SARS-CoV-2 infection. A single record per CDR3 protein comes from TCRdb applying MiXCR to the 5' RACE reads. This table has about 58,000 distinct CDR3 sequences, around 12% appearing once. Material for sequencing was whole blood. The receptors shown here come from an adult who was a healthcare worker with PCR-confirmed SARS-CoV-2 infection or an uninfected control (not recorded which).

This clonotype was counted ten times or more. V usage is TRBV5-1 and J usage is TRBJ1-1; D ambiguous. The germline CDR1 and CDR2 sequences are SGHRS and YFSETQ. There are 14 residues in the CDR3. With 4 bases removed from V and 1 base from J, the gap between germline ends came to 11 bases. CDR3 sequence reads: CASSPQGGNTEAFF. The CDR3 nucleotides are TGCGCCAGCAGCCCCCAAGGAGGGAACACTGAAGCTTTCTTT.

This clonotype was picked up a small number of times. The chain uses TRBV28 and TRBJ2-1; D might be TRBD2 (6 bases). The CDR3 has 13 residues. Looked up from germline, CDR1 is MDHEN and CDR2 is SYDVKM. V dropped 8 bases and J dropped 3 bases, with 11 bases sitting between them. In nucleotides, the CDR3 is TGTGCCAGCCGGGACTGGGGCTACAATGAGCAGTTCTTC. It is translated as CASRDWGYNEQFF.

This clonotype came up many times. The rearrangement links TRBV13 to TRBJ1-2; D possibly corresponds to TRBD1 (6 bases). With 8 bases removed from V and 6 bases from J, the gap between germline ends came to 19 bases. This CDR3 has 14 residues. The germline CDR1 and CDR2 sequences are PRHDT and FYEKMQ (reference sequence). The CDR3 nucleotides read TGTGCCAGCGCCCTTCGGACAGAATACCATGGCTACACCTTC. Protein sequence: CASALRTEYHGYTF.

CDR3 residues: CASSTGGRTYEQYF. DNA for the CDR3: TGTGCCAGCAGCACAGGGGGAAGGACCTACGAGCAGTACTTC. The chain recombines TRBV28 with TRBJ2-7, with TRBD1 matching over 8 bases. The CDR3 length is 14 residues. V shed 6 bases and J 2 bases; nucleotides not matched to a gene: 6. Germline V gives CDR1 MDHEN, CDR2 SYDVKM. Full variable domain (rest looked up from reference TRBV28 and TRBJ2-7): DVKVTQSSRYLVKRTGEKVFLECVQDMDHENMFWYRQDPGLGLRLIYFSYDVKMKEKGDIPEGYSVSREKKERFSLILESASTNQTSMYLCASSTGGRTYEQYFGPGTRLTVT.

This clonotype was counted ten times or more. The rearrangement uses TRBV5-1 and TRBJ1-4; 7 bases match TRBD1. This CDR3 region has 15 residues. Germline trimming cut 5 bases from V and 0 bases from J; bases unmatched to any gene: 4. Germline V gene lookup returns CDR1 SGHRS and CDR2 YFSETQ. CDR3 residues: CASRQGIATNEKLFF. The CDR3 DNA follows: TGCGCCAGCAGACAGGGGATTGCAACTAATGAAAAACTGTTTTTT.

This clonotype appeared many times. This CDR3 reads CASSPPRVGYYEQYF. CDR3 bases: TGTGCCAGCAGCCCGCCCCGGGTAGGGTACTACGAGCAGTACTTC. The gene calls are TRBV28 and TRBJ2-7; D uncertain. CDR3 length equals 15 residues. Looked up from germline, CDR1 is MDHEN and CDR2 is SYDVKM. Trimming left V 6 bases short and J 3 bases short, with 18 bases between.

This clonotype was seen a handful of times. CDR3 DNA sequence: TGTGCCGCAGGGGCGGGGAGAGGCACTGAAGCTTTCTTT. Its translation is CAAGAGRGTEAFF. The J gene is TRBJ1-1, the V gene TRBV2, with D maybe TRBD1 (6 bases). The V end was cut by 11 bases, the J end by 4 bases, with 17 bases between. The CDR3 runs to 13 residues. In germline, CDR1 is SNHLY, CDR2 FYNNEI. The complete variable domain, with remaining parts taken from reference TRBV2 and TRBJ1-1, reads EPEVTQTPSHQVTQMGQEVILRCVPISNHLYFYWYRQILGQKVEFLVSFYNNEISEKSEIFDDQFSVERPDGSNFTLKIRSTKLEDSAMYFCAAGAGRGTEAFFGQGTRLTVV.

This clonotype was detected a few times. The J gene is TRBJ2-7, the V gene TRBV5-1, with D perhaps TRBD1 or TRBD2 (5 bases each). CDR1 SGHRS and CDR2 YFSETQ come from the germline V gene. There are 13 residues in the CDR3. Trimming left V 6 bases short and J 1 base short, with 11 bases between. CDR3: CASTLGPSYEQYF. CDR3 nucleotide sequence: TGCGCCAGCACTTTGGGACCTTCCTACGAGCAGTACTTC. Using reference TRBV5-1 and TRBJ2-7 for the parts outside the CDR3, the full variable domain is KAGVTQTPRYLIKTRGQQVTLSCSPISGHRSVSWYQQTPGQGLQFLFEYFSETQRNKGNFPGRFSGRQFSNSRSEMNVSTLELGDSALYLCASTLGPSYEQYFGPGTRLTVT.

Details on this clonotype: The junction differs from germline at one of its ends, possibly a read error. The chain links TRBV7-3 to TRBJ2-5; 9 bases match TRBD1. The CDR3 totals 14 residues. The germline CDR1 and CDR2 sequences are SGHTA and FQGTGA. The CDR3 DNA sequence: TGTGCCAGCAGCTTCACAGGGGGCCAAGAGTCCCAGTACTTC. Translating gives CASSFTGGQESQYF.

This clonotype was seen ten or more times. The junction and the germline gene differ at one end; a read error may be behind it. The CDR3 nucleotides are TGCAGCGTAGAAGGCTGTACAGGGAAGGTTCAGCCCCAGCATTTT. Amino acid sequence: CSVEGCTGKVQPQHF. The gene calls are TRBV29-1 and TRBJ1-5, with a possible D match to TRBD1 (6 bases). Germline CDR1 and CDR2: SQVTM and ANQGSEA. This CDR3 has 15 amino acids.

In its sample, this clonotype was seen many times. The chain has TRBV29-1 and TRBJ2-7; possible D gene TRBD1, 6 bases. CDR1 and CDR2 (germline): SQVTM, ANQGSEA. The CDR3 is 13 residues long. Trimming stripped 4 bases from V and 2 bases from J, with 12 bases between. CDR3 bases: TGCAGCGTTGGGGTAGGGGGTACCTACGAGCAGTACTTC. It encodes CSVGVGGTYEQYF.

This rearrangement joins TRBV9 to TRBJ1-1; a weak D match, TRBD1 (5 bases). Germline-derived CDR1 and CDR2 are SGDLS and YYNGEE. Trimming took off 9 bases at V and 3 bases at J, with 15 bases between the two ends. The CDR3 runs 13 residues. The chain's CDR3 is CAISVRGDTEAFF. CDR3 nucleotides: TGTGCCATTTCCGTCCGGGGGGACACTGAAGCTTTCTTT.